Listed here are 6 T cell receptor beta chains from one sample, sequenced in a study of cytotoxic CD8 clonotypes in ibrutinib-treated CLL. Generated by immunoSEQ multiplex PCR, the TCRdb table keeps only in-frame clones and is missing some. The table lists some 76,000 clones, around four fifths of them singletons. The sample here was PBMCs, taken after 24 months of ibrutinib treatment. The receptors derive from a human donor with chronic lymphocytic leukemia.

This clone came up a few times. V gene TRBV19 combines with J gene TRBJ1-5; a weak D match, TRBD1 (5 bases). Germline V lookup: CDR1 LNHDA, CDR2 SQIVND (reference sequence). The CDR3 runs 15 residues. V lost 7 bases, J lost 2 bases, and 15 bases lay in between. CDR3: CASTPWGQGNQPQHF. DNA of the CDR3: TGTGCCAGTACCCCTTGGGGCCAGGGCAATCAGCCCCAGCATTTT.

The CDR3 region is CASSPIGDTQYF. In DNA form, the CDR3 reads TGTGCCAGCAGCCCCATCGGAGATACGCAGTATTTT. V and J are TRBV9 and TRBJ2-3; D gene ambiguous. The length of the CDR3 is 12 residues. In germline, CDR1 is SGDLS, CDR2 YYNGEE. The V and J ends lost 4 bases and 5 bases respectively, with 8 bases between them. The whole variable domain, remainder taken from reference TRBV9 and TRBJ2-3, is DSGVTQTPKHLITATGQRVTLRCSPRSGDLSVYWYQQSLDQGLQFLIQYYNGEERAKGNILERFSAQQFPDLHSELNLSSLELGDSALYFCASSPIGDTQYFGPGTRLTVL.

This chain connects TRBV4-2 to TRBJ2-1; 11 bases are shared with TRBD2. With V trimmed by 3 bases and J by 6 bases, 7 bases remained unmatched. Germline assignment: CDR1 LGHNA and CDR2 YNFKEQ. This CDR3 contains 16 residues. In nucleotides, the CDR3 is TGTGCCAGCAGCCACCTGACTAGCGGGATGATCAATGAGCAGTTCTTC. Residues: CASSHLTSGMINEQFF.

This rearrangement joins TRBV5-1 to TRBJ2-2; maybe TRBD2 (5 bases). Per germline, CDR1 SGHRS and CDR2 YFSETQ. The germline V and J ends were trimmed by 4 bases and 6 bases, with 13 bases remaining between them. The CDR3 length is 14 residues. CDR3 bases: TGCGCCAGCAGCCCTACTAGTCCGGCCGGGGAGCTGTTTTTT. It encodes CASSPTSPAGELFF. The variable domain in full, with the rest retrieved from reference TRBV5-1 and TRBJ2-2, is KAGVTQTPRYLIKTRGQQVTLSCSPISGHRSVSWYQQTPGQGLQFLFEYFSETQRNKGNFPGRFSGRQFSNSRSEMNVSTLELGDSALYLCASSPTSPAGELFFGEGSRLTVL.

A few counts support this clone. The chain links TRBV28 to TRBJ2-7; 8 bases match TRBD1. V shed 3 bases, J shed 2 bases, and the junction held 15 bases outside the gene matches. Germline V gives CDR1 MDHEN, CDR2 SYDVKM. There are 18 residues in the CDR3. CDR3: CASSFTPSPGQDTYEQYF. The CDR3 bases are TGTGCCAGCAGTTTCACCCCCTCCCCGGGACAGGATACCTACGAGCAGTACTTC.

This clone was detected only once. The germline gene is not matched at one end of the junction; a read error may be the cause. Other nucleotide sequences in the sample specify the same CDR3. The gene calls are TRBV10-3 and TRBJ2-3, with D perhaps matching TRBD2 (6 bases). This CDR3 contains 13 residues. CDR1 and CDR2 (germline): ENHRY, SYGVKD. The CDR3 DNA is TGTGCCATTAGTGATATAGGTACGGGGGCGCAGTATTTT. It translates to CAISDIGTGAQYF.